The 3 T cell receptor beta chains given below trace back to one sample, sequenced in a study of CD8+ T cells in alopecia areata. As to treatment: oral pan-JAK inhibitor, 5-10 mg twice daily. Reverse transcription of extracted RNA yielded cDNA, which provided the sequencing template. The method was immunoSEQ multiplex PCR; TCRdb's version includes in-frame clones alone and lacks a portion of them. The data contain 170,000 or so clones, 58% of them singletons. Sequencing used CD8+ T cells sorted from blood, obtained at week 24, from a patient treated with tofacitinib. All receptors come from a human donor with alopecia areata.

This CDR3 reads CASSLSTASRLYEQYF. The CDR3 DNA reads as TGTGCCAGCAGTTTATCGACAGCGAGCCGTCTCTACGAGCAGTACTTC. The V and J genes are TRBV27 and TRBJ2-7, with D possibly TRBD1 on 5 matching bases. The V gene lost 0 bases and the J gene lost 3 bases, with 15 bases spanning the gap. The V gene's germline CDR1 is MNHEY and CDR2 SMNVEV (reference sequence). There are 16 residues in the CDR3.

The chain carries TRBV5-6 and TRBJ2-5; TRBD2 might be the D (5 bases). This CDR3 has 11 amino acids. Germline V lookup: CDR1 SGHDT, CDR2 YYEEEE. The V gene lost 4 bases and the J gene lost 6 bases, with 7 bases spanning the gap. The CDR3 DNA reads as TGTGCCAGCAGCGTCGGGAAGACCCAGTACTTC. This translates into CASSVGKTQYF. Variable domain in full (rest from reference TRBV5-6 and TRBJ2-5): DAGVTQSPTHLIKTRGQQVTLRCSPKSGHDTVSWYQQALGQGPQFIFQYYEEEERQRGNFPDRFSGHQFPNYSSELNVNALLLGDSALYLCASSVGKTQYFGPGTRLLVL.

The CDR3 DNA sequence: TGTGCCAGCAGCCACCCCTCAGGGGAAGAGACCCAGTACTTC. This gives the protein CASSHPSGEETQYF. The V call is TRBV7-9, the J call TRBJ2-5, with D possibly being TRBD1 (6 bases). CDR1 and CDR2 from the germline V gene are SEHNR and FQNEAQ (reference sequence). This CDR3 is built from 14 residues. Trimming took off 5 bases at V and 3 bases at J, with 13 bases between the two ends.